The 16 T cell receptor beta chains below all came from one sample that was sequenced in a study of cytomegalovirus exposure and HLA in healthy donors. The PCR ran on 60 Vbeta and 13 Jbeta primers. Measured with immunoSEQ multiplex PCR; TCRdb has only the in-frame clones, and not every one. The table includes roughly 300,000 clones, roughly 88% detected once. Sequences were obtained from PBMCs. These receptors were taken from a man in his forties or fifties in good health and CMV-seropositive.

The chain employs TRBV5-1 and TRBJ2-5; 10 bases match TRBD1. Matching the DNA end better, TRBJ2-7 makes the J call doubtful. This CDR3 has 13 residues. Germline V gene lookup returns CDR1 SGHRS and CDR2 YFSETQ. The CDR3 is CASSPGQGNEQYF. CDR3 nucleotides: TGCGCCAGCAGCCCGGGACAGGGGAACGAGCAGTACTTC.

The CDR3 loop is CASSQDMQGSTYEQYF. The CDR3 DNA reads as TGCGCCAGCAGCCAAGATATGCAGGGAAGCACCTACGAGCAGTACTTC. The V gene is TRBV4-3, the J gene TRBJ2-7; weak D call: TRBD1 (5 bases). Germline V gene lookup returns CDR1 LGHNA and CDR2 YSLEER. The CDR3 has 16 amino acids. V lost 0 bases to trimming and J lost 2 bases, with 14 bases between them.

Comment on this clone: Relative to the germline gene, one junction end is altered; a read error may explain this. The rearrangement uses TRBV7-8 and TRBJ2-7; D is undetermined. Germline V gene sequence: CDR1 SGHVS, CDR2 FQNEAQ. The CDR3 consists of 14 residues. The CDR3 is CANSLETPPYEQYF. CDR3 in DNA: TGTGCCAACAGCTTAGAGACACCACCCTACGAGCAGTACTTC.

This chain uses TRBV7-2 with TRBJ2-7, with 7 bases fitting TRBD1. The length of the CDR3 is 14 residues. Trimming cost V 4 bases and J 0 bases; bases outside gene matches: 3. Germline CDR1 reads SGHTA; CDR2 reads FQGNSA. The CDR3 region is CASSSTGPSYEQYF. The CDR3 region has the DNA TGTGCCAGCAGCTCGACAGGGCCCTCCTACGAGCAGTACTTC.

CDR3 coding DNA: TGTGCCAGCAGCCTAAGACTAGCGGGAGATATCAATGAGCAGTTCTTC. The encoded protein is CASSLRLAGDINEQFF. The chain links TRBV4-2 to TRBJ2-1, with 12 positions matching TRBD2. The CDR3 extends over 16 amino acids. Germline loops: CDR1 LGHNA, CDR2 YNFKEQ. V lost 4 bases, J lost 6 bases, and 7 bases stayed unmatched.

To note about this clone: The junction and the germline gene differ at one end; a read error may be behind it. The rearrangement joins TRBV19 to TRBJ2-2; the match to TRBD1 covers 8 bases. CDR1 and CDR2 from the germline V gene are LNHDA and SQIVND (reference sequence). The CDR3 totals 18 residues. In DNA, the CDR3 is TGTGCCAGTAGTCGCGACGACAGGGGAAACCCGAAGACCGGGGAGCTGTTTTTT. This encodes CASSRDDRGNPKTGELFF.

Comment on this clone: Additional DNA sequences in this sample encode the identical CDR3. The gene calls are TRBV28 and TRBJ1-1; 7 nucleotides line up with TRBD1. The CDR3 is 13 residues long. V gave up 2 bases and J gave up 5 bases; unmatched junction bases: 2. Germline lookup yields CDR1 MDHEN and CDR2 SYDVKM. The CDR3 region has the DNA TGTGCCAGCAGTTTAGCACAGGGGACTGAAGCTTTCTTT. It yields the protein CASSLAQGTEAFF.

The V and J genes are TRBV18 and TRBJ2-5, with D uncertain. The germline V and J ends were trimmed by 1 base and 4 bases, with 10 bases remaining between them. The CDR3 spans 14 residues. Germline V gene lookup returns CDR1 KGHSH and CDR2 LQKENI. The CDR3 reads CASSPLTDIETQYF. In DNA, the CDR3 is TGTGCCAGCTCACCACTTACAGATATAGAGACCCAGTACTTC. Together with reference TRBV18 and TRBJ2-5, the CDR3 gives the full variable domain: NAGVMQNPRHLVRRRGQEARLRCSPMKGHSHVYWYRQLPEEGLKFMVYLQKENIIDESGMPKERFSAEFPKEGPSILRIQQVVRGDSAAYFCASSPLTDIETQYFGPGTRLLVL.

The chain couples TRBV28 to TRBJ2-7; 7 nucleotides align to TRBD1. The germline CDR1 and CDR2 sequences are MDHEN and SYDVKM. CDR3 length equals 13 residues. V dropped 6 bases and J dropped 6; count of bases not matched to a gene: 8. CDR3 protein: CASSAGQDVEQYF. For the CDR3, the DNA is TGTGCCAGCAGCGCCGGACAGGACGTCGAGCAGTACTTC.

The rearrangement joins TRBV7-9 to TRBJ2-7; TRBD2 aligns across 10 bases. The CDR3 has 16 residues. V shed 5 bases and J 0 bases; nucleotides not matched to a gene: 7. Germline V lookup: CDR1 SEHNR, CDR2 FQNEAQ (reference sequence). In DNA, the CDR3 is TGTGCCAGCAGCCTGTCTCTAGCGGGAGCCTCCTACGAGCAGTACTTC. It codes for CASSLSLAGASYEQYF.

The chain joins TRBV27 to TRBJ1-1; a weak D match, TRBD1 (5 bases). Trimming shortened V by 8 bases and J by 0 bases, and 16 bases separated the two germline ends. This CDR3 has 15 residues. The germline V gene has CDR1 MNHEY and CDR2 SMNVEV (reference sequence). The CDR3: CASRPRRGLNTEAFF. DNA of the CDR3: TGTGCCAGCCGCCCCAGGAGGGGCTTGAACACTGAAGCTTTCTTT.

The chain carries TRBV6-1 and TRBJ2-3, with 10 positions matching TRBD2. Unmatched junction bases numbered 4, after V lost 4 bases and J lost 3 bases. This CDR3 contains 15 residues. Germline CDR1 MNHNS, CDR2 SASEGT. Written as DNA, the CDR3 is TGTGCCAGCAGTGGCCTAGCGGGAGCGACAGATACGCAGTATTTT. Translating it yields CASSGLAGATDTQYF.

This sequence joins TRBV5-1 and TRBJ2-1, with D hard to call. Germline V gene lookup returns CDR1 SGHRS and CDR2 YFSETQ. The CDR3 is 20 residues long. V lost 2 bases and J 5 bases, leaving 29 bases between the germline ends. This CDR3 reads CASSLLRKRSNGGENNEQFF. CDR3 DNA: TGCGCCAGCAGCTTACTTCGAAAAAGATCTAATGGCGGAGAAAACAATGAGCAGTTCTTC.

This sequence joins TRBV19 and TRBJ2-3, with 7 positions matching TRBD2. Per germline, CDR1 LNHDA and CDR2 SQIVND (reference sequence). The junction had 6 bases not matched to a gene; V was cut back by 4 bases and J by 2 bases. The CDR3 is made up of 15 amino acids. The CDR3 protein is CASSRNSGFTDTQYF. The CDR3 DNA reads as TGTGCCAGTAGTAGGAATAGCGGGTTCACAGATACGCAGTATTTT.

V gene TRBV5-4 combines with J gene TRBJ1-3, with TRBD1 as a possible D gene (5 bases). The CDR3 loop spans 15 amino acids. Germline CDR1 is SGHNT and CDR2 is YYREEE (reference sequence). V was cut by 4 bases and J by 3 bases, with 14 bases left in between. CDR3 DNA sequence: TGTGCCAGCAGCCCAGGAGGGGCTTTTGGAAACACCATATATTTT. Its translation: CASSPGGAFGNTIYF. Full variable domain (remainder filled in from reference TRBV5-4 and TRBJ1-3): ETGVTQSPTHLIKTRGQQVTLRCSSQSGHNTVSWYQQALGQGPQFIFQYYREEENGRGNFPPRFSGLQFPNYSSELNVNALELDDSALYLCASSPGGAFGNTIYFGEGSWLTVV.

The V gene is TRBV5-4, the J gene TRBJ2-5; a possible D gene is TRBD2 (5 bases). Germline V gene sequence: CDR1 SGHNT, CDR2 YYREEE (reference sequence). Trimming removed 0 bases from V and 5 bases from J, with 11 bases in between. The CDR3 is 14 amino acids. The CDR3: CASSLAGGQETQYF. The CDR3 bases are TGTGCCAGCAGCTTGGCCGGAGGTCAGGAGACCCAGTACTTC.